The source of this TCR beta chain is a study of patients and donors after allogeneic stem cell transplantation. CDR1 SNHLY and CDR2 FYNNEI come from the germline V gene. Trimming removed 10 bases from V and 0 bases from J, with 13 bases in between. The CDR3 totals 15 residues. TCRdb reanalysed the RT-PCR reads using MiXCR and keeps one entry per CDR3 protein. The sample has about a million distinct CDR3 sequences; under 20% are singletons. This chain links TRBV2 with TRBJ1-6; unclear D gene. The specimen was blood, either unsorted or a sorted T cell fraction (not recorded which). The clonotype was recovered from a human donor who was either an allogeneic HSCT recipient or a stem cell or donor lymphocyte infusion donor (not recorded which). It is not recorded whose cells these are; they may come from a transplant donor. The CDR3 region is CATMNSGSYNSPLHF. CDR3 sequence (DNA): TGTGCCACCATGAATTCGGGCTCCTATAATTCACCCCTCCACTTT.